Listed below are T cell receptor beta chains from one sample, sequenced in a study of naive and memory T cell subsets. A single record per CDR3 protein comes from TCRdb applying MiXCR to the 5' RACE reads. The sample carries about 32,000 distinct CDR3 sequences, 16% recorded once. The receptors derive from a female donor in good health. CDR3s include the opening cysteine and the closing phenylalanine or tryptophan. The D gene is left open where the match is weak. Clone sizes are given selectively: once, few, many, or a class where the clone is expanded.

medium-sized	TRBD1	TRBV7-9	TRBJ1-5	CASSLGRGASPSNNQPQHF	TGTGCCAGCAGCTTAGGCAGGGGGGCATCTCCTTCTAACAATCAGCCCCAGCATTTT
many	TRBD1	TRBV29-1	TRBJ1-1	CSAQVGATGGTEAFF	TGCAGCGCCCAAGTGGGAGCGACAGGGGGCACTGAAGCTTTCTTT
NA	NA	TRBV2	TRBJ2-1	CASSGVSNEQFF	TGTGCCAGCAGTGGGGTTAGCAATGAGCAGTTCTTC
few	TRBD2	TRBV7-6	TRBJ2-5	CASGRGSQETQYF	TGTGCCAGCGGGCGGGGGTCACAAGAGACCCAGTACTTC
many	NA	TRBV10-2	TRBJ1-2	CASSGQTNYGYTF	TGCGCCAGCAGTGGGCAGACTAACTATGGCTACACCTTC
NA	TRBD1	TRBV7-9	TRBJ1-1	CASSSGGENTEAFF	TGTGCCAGCAGCTCAGGGGGAGAGAACACTGAAGCTTTCTTT
few	NA	TRBV28	TRBJ2-1	CASSPNPGGGRIYNEQFF	TGTGCCAGCAGTCCGAACCCTGGGGGGGGGCGGATTTACAATGAGCAGTTCTTC
many	NA	TRBV6-5	TRBJ1-1	CASRTPGNTEAFF	TGTGCCAGCAGGACGCCCGGAAACACTGAAGCTTTCTTT
few	NA	TRBV2	TRBJ2-3	CASNPAGDTQYF	TGTGCCAGCAATCCGGCGGGGGATACGCAGTATTTT
many	NA	TRBV20-1	TRBJ1-5	CSASGVEGSQPQHF	TGCAGTGCTAGCGGGGTCGAGGGGTCCCAGCCCCAGCATTTT